This TCR beta chain comes out of a study of blood T cell repertoires in COVID-19. Background on the study: Italy, Spain and the United States were the sources of the convalescent and acute COVID-19 samples. T cells, B-cell-depleted T cells, or PBMCs supplied cDNA or gDNA.

In the authors' workflow: Using reference gene primer amplification, nucleated cell counts were estimated. The assay was immunoSEQ multiplex PCR, and TCRdb's table has in-frame clones only and misses some. Clone size and the V and J calls come from that table; the DNA yielded D and trimming. The sample holds about 150,000 clones, 84% seen once. CDR1 and CDR2 from the germline V gene are MNHEY and SVGAGI. This CDR3 contains 11 residues. The V gene end was trimmed by 6 bases and the J gene end by 13 bases; junction bases not matched to a gene: 7. Enrollment of patients from Seattle took place during active infection, with longitudinal follow-up.

The TCR originated in a man aged 30-40 years with COVID-19, enrolled during active disease. Sequencing was performed on peripheral blood. This chain uses TRBV6-5 with TRBJ2-7, with 9 bases that match TRBD1. The DNA of the CDR3 is TGTGCCAGCAGACGCCGGGACAGGGAATACTTC. This translates into CASRRRDREYF.